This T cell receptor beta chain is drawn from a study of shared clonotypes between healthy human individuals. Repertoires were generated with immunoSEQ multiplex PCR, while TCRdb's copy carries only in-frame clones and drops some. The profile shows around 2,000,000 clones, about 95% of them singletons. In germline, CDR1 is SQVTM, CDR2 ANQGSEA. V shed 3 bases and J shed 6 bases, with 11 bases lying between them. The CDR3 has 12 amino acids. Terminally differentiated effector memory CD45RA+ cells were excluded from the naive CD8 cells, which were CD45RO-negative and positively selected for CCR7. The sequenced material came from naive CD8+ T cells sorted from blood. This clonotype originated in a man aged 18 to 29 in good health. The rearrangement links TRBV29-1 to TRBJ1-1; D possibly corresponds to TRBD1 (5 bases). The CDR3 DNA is TGCAGCGTTGAGGGGACTCACCCTGAAGCTTTCTTT. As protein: CSVEGTHPEAFF. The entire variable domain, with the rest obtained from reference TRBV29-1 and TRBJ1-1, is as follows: SAVISQKPSRDICQRGTSLTIQCQVDSQVTMMFWYRQQPGQSLTLIATANQGSEATYESGFVIDKFPISRPNLTFSTLTVSNMSPEDSSIYLCSVEGTHPEAFFGQGTRLTVV.